Listed below are T cell receptor beta chains from one sample, sequenced in a study of cytomegalovirus exposure and HLA in healthy donors. Assay: immunoSEQ multiplex PCR; the TCRdb copy retains only in-frame clones and omits some. Of roughly 100,000 clones in the sample, about 64% were seen once. Sequencing was carried out using PBMCs. The receptors shown here come from a female donor in good health and CMV-seronegative. The CDR3 runs from the conserved cysteine through the conserved F or W. Fields, in order: clone size, J gene, V gene, CDR3 protein. Clone size is not always given. Where it is, it says once, few, many or a class for expanded clones.

>.|TRBJ2-7|TRBV7-9
CASRSTQGDEQYF
>few|TRBJ2-2|TRBV27
CASSLPQTSEPNTGELFF
>once|TRBJ2-1|TRBV5-4
CASSIPRQGVPDEQFF
>.|TRBJ1-2|TRBV5-4
CASSKQVSDGYTF
>.|TRBJ2-1|TRBV14
CASSQTSGRWDEQFF
>once|TRBJ1-5|TRBV5-8
CASSLRTGDNQPQHF
>many|TRBJ2-6|TRBV4-2
CASSQDTDSGANVLTF
>.|TRBJ2-1|TRBV11-2
CASSLTSGGNNEQFF
>.|TRBJ2-5|TRBV2
CATGQYQETQYF
>few|TRBJ2-7|TRBV11-1
CASSQTSHEQYF
>.|TRBJ2-5|TRBV10-3
CAISEGGLAGKETQYF